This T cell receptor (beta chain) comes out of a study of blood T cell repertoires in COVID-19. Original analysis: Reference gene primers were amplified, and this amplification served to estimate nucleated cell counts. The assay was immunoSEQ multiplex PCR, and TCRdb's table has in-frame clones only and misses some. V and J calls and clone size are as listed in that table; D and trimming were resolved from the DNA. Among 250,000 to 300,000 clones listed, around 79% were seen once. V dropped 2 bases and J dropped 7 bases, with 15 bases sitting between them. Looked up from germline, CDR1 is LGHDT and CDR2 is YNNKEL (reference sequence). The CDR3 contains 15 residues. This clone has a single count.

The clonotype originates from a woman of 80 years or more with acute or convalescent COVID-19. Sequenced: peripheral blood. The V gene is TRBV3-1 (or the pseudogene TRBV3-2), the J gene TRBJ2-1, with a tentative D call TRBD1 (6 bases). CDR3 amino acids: CASSQSQGGRNEQFF. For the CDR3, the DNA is TGTGCCAGCAGCCAATCGCAAGGGGGACGGAATGAGCAGTTCTTC.